The 11 T cell receptor beta chains reported below all come from one sample, sequenced in a study of human thymus T cells. The assay was immunoSEQ multiplex PCR, and TCRdb's table has in-frame clones only and misses some. The sample carries about 130,000 clones, about 95% recorded once. Thymus tissue was removed during corrective cardiac surgery. The sequencing input was thymus tissue. The origin of the receptors is a boy younger than two with a congenital heart defect but otherwise immunologically healthy.

The chain links TRBV11-2 to TRBJ1-6; D is undetermined. The germline V gene encodes CDR1 SGHAT and CDR2 FQNNGV. The CDR3 loop spans 11 amino acids. V lost 4 bases to trimming and J lost 13 bases, with 8 bases between them. CDR3 coding DNA: TGTGCCAGCAGCTCGTTGGGCCCCCTCCACTTT. The encoded protein is CASSSLGPLHF.

V gene TRBV28 combines with J gene TRBJ2-2; possibly TRBD1 or TRBD2 for D (5 bases each). Trimming cost V 4 bases and J 6 bases, with 15 bases left between them. This CDR3 contains 15 residues. Germline V lookup: CDR1 MDHEN, CDR2 SYDVKM. Here the CDR3 reads CASSWDGEGAGELFF. The CDR3 bases are TGTGCCAGCAGTTGGGACGGCGAAGGAGCCGGGGAGCTGTTTTTT.

The chain carries TRBV5-6 and TRBJ2-3; D gene uncertain. V gave up 4 bases and J gave up 3 bases, with 15 bases separating them. Germline CDR1 SGHDT, CDR2 YYEEEE. The CDR3 has 15 amino acids. The CDR3 is CASSRKGPNTDTQYF. The DNA for the CDR3 is TGTGCCAGCAGCCGGAAGGGCCCTAATACAGATACGCAGTATTTT.

J is TRBJ1-1 and V is TRBV28; possibly TRBD1 for D (5 bases). The CDR3 has 15 amino acids. V was clipped by 7 bases and J by 0 bases, with 15 bases between them. Looked up from germline, CDR1 is MDHEN and CDR2 is SYDVKM. The CDR3 DNA sequence: TGTGCCAGCACGGGGGGAGGGGTGATGAACACTGAAGCTTTCTTT. As protein: CASTGGGVMNTEAFF.

The chain carries TRBV6-5 and TRBJ2-2; 8 positions agree with TRBD2. The CDR3 contains 15 residues. Looked up from germline, CDR1 is MNHEY and CDR2 is SVGAGI. Trimming cost V 4 bases and J 7 bases; bases outside gene matches: 8. CDR3 region: CASSSRGGLNGELFF. Here the CDR3 DNA reads TGTGCCAGCAGTTCCCGGGGGGGCCTTAACGGGGAGCTGTTTTTT.

The rearrangement joins TRBV28 to TRBJ1-5, with D unresolved. The germline V gene encodes CDR1 MDHEN and CDR2 SYDVKM. The CDR3 runs to 16 residues. Trimming left V 3 bases short and J 2 bases short, with 14 bases between. CDR3 coding DNA: TGTGCCAGCAGTTTTTTGGATCCATGGGGCAATCAGCCCCAGCATTTT. Translating gives CASSFLDPWGNQPQHF.

The chain carries TRBV9 and TRBJ2-5, with D tentatively TRBD1 or TRBD2 (5 bases each). This CDR3 is built from 15 residues. V shed 0 bases and J shed 7 bases, with 16 bases lying between them. The germline V gene encodes CDR1 SGDLS and CDR2 YYNGEE. This CDR3 reads CASSVAGLVGGTQYF. DNA of the CDR3: TGTGCCAGCAGCGTAGCCGGCTTGGTTGGGGGGACCCAGTACTTC.

This rearrangement joins TRBV9 to TRBJ2-3; D call uncertain. This CDR3 contains 14 residues. The germline CDR1 and CDR2 sequences are SGDLS and YYNGEE. V was pared by 0 bases and J by 4 bases, with 9 bases between. The CDR3, as DNA: TGTGCCAGCAGCGTAGTCGGCGTGTCAGATACGCAGTATTTT. Protein: CASSVVGVSDTQYF.

The chain carries TRBV6-6 and TRBJ2-7; 9 bases are shared with TRBD2. J lost 7 bases, V lost 2 bases, and 9 bases had no gene match. The germline CDR1 and CDR2 sequences are MNHNY and SVGAGI (reference sequence). The CDR3 spans 15 residues. The CDR3 loop is CASSYALAGSNEQYF. The CDR3 nucleotides are TGTGCCAGCAGTTACGCCCTAGCGGGGTCGAATGAGCAGTACTTC.

The chain joins TRBV25-1 to TRBJ1-1; 7 positions agree with TRBD1. Trimming at V came to 2 bases and at J to 1 base, leaving 13 bases not matched to a gene. The CDR3 runs 18 residues. CDR1 is MGHDK, CDR2 SYGVNS, per germline. The DNA for the CDR3 is TGTGCCAGCAGTGAAAATGACAGGGCCGCCCCTTGGAACACTGAAGCTTTCTTT. This codes for CASSENDRAAPWNTEAFF.

The chain employs TRBV20-1 and TRBJ2-7; no firm D call. This CDR3 has 11 amino acids. Germline lookup yields CDR1 DFQATT and CDR2 SNEGSKA (reference sequence). V was shortened by 6 bases and J by 6 bases, with 12 bases between the two germline ends. CDR3 sequence: CSASRWGEQYF. In nucleotides, the CDR3 is TGCAGTGCCTCCCGGTGGGGCGAGCAGTACTTC.